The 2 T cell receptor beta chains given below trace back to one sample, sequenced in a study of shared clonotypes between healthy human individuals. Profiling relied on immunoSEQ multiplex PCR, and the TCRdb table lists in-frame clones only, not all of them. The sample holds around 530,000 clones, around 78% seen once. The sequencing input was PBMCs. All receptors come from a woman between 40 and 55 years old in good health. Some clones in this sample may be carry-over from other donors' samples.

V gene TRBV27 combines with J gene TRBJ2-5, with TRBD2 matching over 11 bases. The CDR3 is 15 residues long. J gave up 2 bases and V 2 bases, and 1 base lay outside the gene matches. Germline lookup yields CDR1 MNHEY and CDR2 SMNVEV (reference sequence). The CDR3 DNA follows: TGTGCCAGCAGTTTAACTAGCGGGGGACAAGAGACCCAGTACTTC. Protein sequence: CASSLTSGGQETQYF.

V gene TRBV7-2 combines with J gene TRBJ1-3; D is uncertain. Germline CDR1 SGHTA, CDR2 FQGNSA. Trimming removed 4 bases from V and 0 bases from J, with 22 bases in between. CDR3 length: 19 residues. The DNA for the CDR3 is TGTGCCAGCAGCTCAGGACCGCCTTTCGCAGGTGGCTCTGGAAACACCATATATTTT. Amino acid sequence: CASSSGPPFAGGSGNTIYF.